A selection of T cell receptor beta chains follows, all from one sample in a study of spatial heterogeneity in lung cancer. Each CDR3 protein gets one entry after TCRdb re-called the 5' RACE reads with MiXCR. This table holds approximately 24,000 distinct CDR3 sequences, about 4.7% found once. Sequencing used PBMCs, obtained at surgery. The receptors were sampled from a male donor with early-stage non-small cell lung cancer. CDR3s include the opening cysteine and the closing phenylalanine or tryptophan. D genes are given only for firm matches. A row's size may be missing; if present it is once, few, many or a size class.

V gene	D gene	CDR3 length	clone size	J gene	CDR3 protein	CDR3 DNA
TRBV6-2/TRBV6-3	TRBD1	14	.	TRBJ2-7	CASSSPGTGGEQYF	TGTGCCAGCAGTTCACCCGGGACAGGGGGCGAGCAGTACTTC
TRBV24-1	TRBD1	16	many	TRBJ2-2	CATSDSLTGPTGELFF	TGTGCCACCAGTGATTCCCTGACAGGGCCCACCGGGGAGCTGTTTTTT
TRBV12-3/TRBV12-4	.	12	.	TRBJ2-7	CASSHPGGEQYF	TGTGCCAGCAGCCACCCCGGGGGCGAGCAGTACTTC
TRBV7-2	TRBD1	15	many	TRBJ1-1	CASSLGGGVDTEAFF	TGTGCCAGCAGCTTAGGAGGGGGCGTGGACACTGAAGCTTTCTTT
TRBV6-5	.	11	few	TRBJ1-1	CASSSRFEAFF	TGTGCCAGCAGCTCCCGGTTTGAAGCTTTCTTT
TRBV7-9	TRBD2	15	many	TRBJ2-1	CASRSSGGTYNEQFF	TGTGCCAGCAGATCTAGCGGGGGTACCTACAATGAGCAGTTCTTC
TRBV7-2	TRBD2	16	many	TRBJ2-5	CASSQGGGPSLETQYF	TGTGCCAGCAGCCAAGGCGGGGGACCCTCTTTGGAGACCCAGTACTTC
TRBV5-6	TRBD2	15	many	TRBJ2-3	CASSLLSGGADTQYF	TGTGCCAGCAGCTTGCTTAGCGGGGGGGCTGATACGCAGTATTTT
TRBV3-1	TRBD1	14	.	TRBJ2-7	CASSRRTGGNEQYF	TGTGCCAGCAGCCGCCGGACAGGGGGCAACGAGCAGTACTTC
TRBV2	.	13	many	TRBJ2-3	CASSEGGVGTQYF	TGTGCCAGCAGTGAAGGCGGGGTGGGTACGCAGTATTTT
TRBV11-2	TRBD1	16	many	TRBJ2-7	CASSLDRGTGTYEQYF	TGTGCCAGCAGCTTAGATCGAGGGACAGGTACCTACGAGCAGTACTTC
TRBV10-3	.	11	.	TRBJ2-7	CAISESGEQYF	TGTGCCATCAGTGAGTCTGGCGAGCAGTACTTC
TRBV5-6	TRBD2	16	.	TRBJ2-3	CASSFGYSGGTDTQYF	TGTGCCAGCAGCTTCGGTTATAGCGGGGGGACAGATACGCAGTATTTT
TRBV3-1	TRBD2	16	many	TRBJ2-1	CASSDRNGGAYNEQFF	TGTGCCAGCAGTGACCGCAACGGGGGGGCATACAATGAGCAGTTCTTC
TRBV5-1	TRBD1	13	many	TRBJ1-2	CASSEGTGTIYTF	TGCGCCAGCAGCGAGGGGACAGGGACGATTTACACCTTC
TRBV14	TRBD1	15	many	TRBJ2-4	CASSRRTGGENIQYF	TGTGCCAGCAGCCGTCGGACAGGGGGGGAAAACATTCAGTACTTC
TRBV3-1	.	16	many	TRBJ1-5	CASSNTGQGSNQPQHF	TGTGCCAGCAGCAACACCGGGCAGGGTAGCAATCAGCCCCAGCATTTT
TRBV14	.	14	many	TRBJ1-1	CASSQEGGRTEAFF	TGTGCCAGCAGCCAAGAAGGGGGGCGAACTGAAGCTTTCTTT
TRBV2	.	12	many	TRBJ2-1	CATASSRGSTFF	TGTGCCACCGCCTCGAGTAGGGGATCTACGTTCTTC
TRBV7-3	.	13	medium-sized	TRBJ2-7	CASSFAGGYEQYF	TGTGCCAGCAGCTTTGCGGGTGGCTACGAGCAGTACTTC
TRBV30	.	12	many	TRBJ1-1	CASHRSGTEAFF	TGTGCCTCCCATCGGTCAGGCACTGAAGCTTTCTTT
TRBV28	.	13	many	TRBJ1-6	CASSRLQNSPLHF	TGTGCCAGCAGCCGTCTACAGAATTCACCCCTCCACTTT
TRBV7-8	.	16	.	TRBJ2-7	CASSQSLAANFYEQYF	TGTGCCAGCAGCCAATCTTTAGCGGCCAATTTCTACGAGCAGTACTTC
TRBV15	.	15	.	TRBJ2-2	CATSPGPTPPGELFF	TGTGCCACCAGCCCCGGACCGACCCCCCCCGGGGAGCTGTTTTTT
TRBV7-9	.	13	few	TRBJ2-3	CASGGEGTDTQYF	TGTGCCAGCGGGGGCGAAGGGACAGATACGCAGTATTTT
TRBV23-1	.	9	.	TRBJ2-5	CASSQSPGF	TGCGCCAGCAGTCAATCCCCAGGCTTC
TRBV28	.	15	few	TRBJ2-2	CASSLGGGYTGELFF	TGTGCCAGCAGTTTGGGGGGCGGGTACACCGGGGAGCTGTTTTTT
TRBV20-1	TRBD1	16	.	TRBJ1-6	CSAQSMTGVGNSPLHF	TGCAGTGCTCAGAGCATGACAGGGGTAGGAAATTCACCCCTCCACTTT
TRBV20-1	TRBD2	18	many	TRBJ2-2	CSVRRLAGGLANTGELFF	TGCAGTGTTCGCCGGCTAGCGGGGGGGCTCGCGAACACCGGGGAGCTGTTTTTT
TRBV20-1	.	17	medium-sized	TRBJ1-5	CSARVGSKRGFNQPQHF	TGCAGTGCTAGAGTGGGCAGTAAGAGGGGGTTCAATCAGCCCCAGCATTTT
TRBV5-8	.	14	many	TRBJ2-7	CASSPRQKSYEQYF	TGTGCCAGCAGCCCACGACAGAAATCCTACGAGCAGTACTTC
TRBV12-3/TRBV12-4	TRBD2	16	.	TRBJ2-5	CASSSGLAGAQETQYF	TGTGCCAGCAGTTCGGGGCTAGCGGGAGCTCAGGAGACCCAGTACTTC
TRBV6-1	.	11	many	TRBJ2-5	CASSEGETQYF	TGTGCCAGCAGCGAAGGAGAGACCCAGTACTTC
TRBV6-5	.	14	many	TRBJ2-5	CASSYGWATETQYF	TGTGCCAGCAGTTACGGGTGGGCGACAGAGACCCAGTACTTC
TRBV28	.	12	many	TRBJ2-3	CASRLNTDTQYF	TGTGCCAGCAGACTGAACACAGATACGCAGTATTTT
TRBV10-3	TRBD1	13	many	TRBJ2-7	CAISATGGYEQYF	TGTGCCATCAGTGCCACAGGGGGCTACGAGCAGTACTTC
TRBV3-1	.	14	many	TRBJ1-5	CASSQGAPNQPQHF	TGTGCCAGCAGCCAAGGGGCACCTAATCAGCCCCAGCATTTT
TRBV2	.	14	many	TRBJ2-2	CASSEGPYTGELFF	TGTGCCAGCAGTGAGGGCCCGTACACCGGGGAGCTGTTTTTT
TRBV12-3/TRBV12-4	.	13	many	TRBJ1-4	CASSRRPDEKLFF	TGTGCCAGCAGTCGACGACCGGATGAAAAACTGTTTTTT
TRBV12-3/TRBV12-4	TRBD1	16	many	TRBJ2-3	CASSALDRGRSDTQYF	TGTGCCAGCAGTGCCCTGGACAGGGGGCGATCAGATACGCAGTATTTT
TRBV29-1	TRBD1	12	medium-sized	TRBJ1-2	CSSYRGNYGYTF	TGCAGCAGCTACAGGGGGAACTATGGCTACACCTTC
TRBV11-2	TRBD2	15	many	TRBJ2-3	CASSSSGTSTDTQYF	TGTGCCAGCAGCTCTAGCGGAACTAGCACAGATACGCAGTATTTT
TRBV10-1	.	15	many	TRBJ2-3	CASSGDFPSTDTQYF	TGCGCCAGCAGTGGGGACTTCCCTAGCACAGATACGCAGTATTTT
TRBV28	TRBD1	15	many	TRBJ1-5	CASSFPGQRNQPQHF	TGTGCCAGCAGTTTCCCGGGACAGAGGAATCAGCCCCAGCATTTT
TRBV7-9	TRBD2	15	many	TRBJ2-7	CASSTAGTSGSPQYF	TGTGCCAGCAGCACGGCCGGGACTAGCGGGAGTCCGCAGTACTTC